One and the same sample provided the 23 T cell receptor beta chains below, sequenced in a study of T cell responses to AZD1222 COVID-19 vaccine. Sequencing used immunoSEQ multiplex PCR; TCRdb keeps in-frame clones, though not all of them. This table has about 140,000 clones, under 95% appearing once. The sequenced sample was peripheral blood, obtained on day 0 of AZD1222 vaccination. The source is an adult in good health.

This clone was seen only once. The V gene is TRBV2, the J gene TRBJ1-1; 7 bases agree with TRBD1. This CDR3 is built from 14 residues. Germline values: CDR1 SNHLY, CDR2 FYNNEI. V lost 6 bases to trimming and J lost 0 bases; unmatched junction nucleotides: 4. CDR3 DNA sequence: TGTGCCAGCAGCTTGGGACAGATGAACACTGAAGCTTTCTTT. Its translation is CASSLGQMNTEAFF.

The CDR3 DNA reads as TGCGCCAGCAGCTGGCGATTGGACCACGAGCAGTACTTC. Amino acids: CASSWRLDHEQYF. The chain uses TRBV5-1 and TRBJ2-7; no clear D. CDR1 and CDR2 from the germline V gene are SGHRS and YFSETQ. The CDR3 totals 13 residues. Trimming removed 3 bases from V and 5 bases from J, with 12 bases in between.

The chain has TRBV6-5 and TRBJ2-7, with TRBD1 matching over 9 bases. Trimming cost V 2 bases and J 4 bases; bases outside gene matches: 9. Germline V lookup: CDR1 MNHEY, CDR2 SVGAGI. This CDR3 spans 16 amino acids. The DNA of the CDR3 is TGTGCCAGCAGTTACGCCCCGGGACAGGGAGGGTACGAGCAGTACTTC. Its protein product is CASSYAPGQGGYEQYF.

This chain uses TRBV4-3 with TRBJ1-6; D unclear. The V gene's germline CDR1 is LGHNA and CDR2 YSLEER. The V end was cut by 5 bases, the J end by 5 bases, with 13 bases between. This CDR3 spans 15 amino acids. The CDR3 spells CASSDTAYNNSPLHF. CDR3 nucleotides: TGCGCCAGCAGCGACACAGCTTACAATAATTCACCCCTCCACTTT.

The V gene is TRBV5-1, the J gene TRBJ2-1, with 12 bases matching TRBD2. This CDR3 is built from 17 residues. J was trimmed by 8 bases and V by 0 bases; bases with no gene match: 9. In germline, CDR1 is SGHRS, CDR2 YFSETQ. The CDR3 DNA reads as TGCGCCAGCAGCTTGGCCATACTAGCGGGAGGAGGAGATGAGCAGTTCTTC. Its protein is CASSLAILAGGGDEQFF.

The count of this clone is one. The CDR3 sequence: CASSIRGRHQPQHF. DNA of the CDR3: TGTGCCAGCAGTATCAGGGGGAGGCATCAGCCCCAGCATTTT. This chain links TRBV6-2 or TRBV6-3 with TRBJ1-5, with TRBD1 matching over 7 bases. The CDR3 has 14 amino acids. The germline V gene has CDR1 MNHEY and CDR2 SVGEGT. J was trimmed by 5 bases and V by 5 bases; bases with no gene match: 6.

The chain is built from TRBV4-1 and TRBJ2-1, with 8 bases lining up with TRBD2. Germline CDR1 MGHRA, CDR2 YSYEKL. Trimming removed 1 base from V and 8 bases from J; junction bases left unmatched: 7. This CDR3 region has 15 residues. The CDR3 region has the DNA TGCGCCAGCAGCCAAGTTAACGGACTAGCCGATGAGCAGTTCTTC. Protein sequence: CASSQVNGLADEQFF.

This clone was detected only once. The chain is built from TRBV5-1 and TRBJ1-1; a weak D match, TRBD1 (5 bases). The CDR3 length is 15 residues. V was shortened by 2 bases and J by 3 bases, with 14 bases between the two germline ends. The V gene's germline CDR1 is SGHRS and CDR2 YFSETQ. CDR3 loop: CASSFIGGFDTEAFF. Here the CDR3 DNA reads TGCGCCAGCAGCTTCATTGGGGGTTTTGACACTGAAGCTTTCTTT. The variable domain in full, completed from reference TRBV5-1 and TRBJ1-1, reads KAGVTQTPRYLIKTRGQQVTLSCSPISGHRSVSWYQQTPGQGLQFLFEYFSETQRNKGNFPGRFSGRQFSNSRSEMNVSTLELGDSALYLCASSFIGGFDTEAFFGQGTRLTVV.

The V gene is TRBV12-3 or TRBV12-4, the J gene TRBJ1-1; D might be TRBD1 (5 bases). The CDR3 sequence is 13 residues long. Trimming cost V 9 bases and J 0 bases, with 11 bases left between them. For the CDR3, the DNA is TGTGCCAGTATTAGGGGCATGAACACTGAAGCTTTCTTT. Its translation: CASIRGMNTEAFF.

This chain connects TRBV5-5 to TRBJ2-1; D call uncertain. CDR1 and CDR2 (germline): SGHKS, YYEKEE (reference sequence). V lost 0 bases to trimming and J lost 0 bases, with 7 bases between them. The length of the CDR3 is 15 residues. As DNA, the CDR3 is TGTGCCAGCAGCTTGGGTGGGCACTCCTACAATGAGCAGTTCTTC. Its protein is CASSLGGHSYNEQFF.

The chain links TRBV6-5 to TRBJ1-5, with D possibly matching TRBD1 (5 bases). The CDR3 is made up of 15 amino acids. The germline V gene has CDR1 MNHEY and CDR2 SVGAGI. The ends were cut back, 8 bases at V and 0 bases at J, with 14 bases in the middle. Here the CDR3 DNA reads TGTGCCAGCCGGTATATGGGGGATAGCAATCAGCCCCAGCATTTT. This encodes CASRYMGDSNQPQHF.

The J gene is TRBJ2-7, the V gene TRBV4-1; weak D call: TRBD2 (6 bases). The germline V and J ends were trimmed by 1 base and 3 bases, with 13 bases remaining between them. Per the germline V gene, CDR1 is MGHRA and CDR2 is YSYEKL. This CDR3 comprises 15 residues. CDR3 protein: CASSQAPGLIYEQYF. In DNA, the CDR3 is TGCGCCAGCAGCCAAGCACCGGGACTGATCTACGAGCAGTACTTC.

V is TRBV14 and J is TRBJ1-5, with 9 bases identical to TRBD1. This CDR3 spans 11 amino acids. Per the germline V gene, CDR1 is SGHDN and CDR2 is FVKESK. This CDR3 reads CAGQGFQPQHF. The CDR3 DNA sequence: TGTGCTGGACAGGGGTTTCAGCCCCAGCATTTT.

V gene TRBV7-8 combines with J gene TRBJ2-5; TRBD2 is a possible D gene (5 bases). Germline assignment: CDR1 SGHVS and CDR2 FQNEAQ. The CDR3 loop spans 14 amino acids. V gave up 2 bases and J gave up 2 bases, with 9 bases separating them. CDR3 sequence (DNA): TGTGCCAGCAGCTTATTAGGGAGTCAAGAGACCCAGTACTTC. Protein: CASSLLGSQETQYF.

The rearrangement links TRBV2 to TRBJ1-5; D call uncertain. The V end lost 4 bases, the J end lost 6 bases, and 16 bases lay between the germline ends. The CDR3 spans 15 residues. The V gene's germline CDR1 is SNHLY and CDR2 FYNNEI. CDR3 protein: CASSAPAGGGQPQHF. As DNA, the CDR3 is TGTGCCAGCAGTGCGCCGGCGGGAGGCGGTCAGCCCCAGCATTTT.

Written as DNA, the CDR3 is TGTGCCACCCGCGTGCAGGGTCTGGATACGCAGTATTTT. Amino acids: CATRVQGLDTQYF. The rearrangement uses TRBV15 and TRBJ2-3, with TRBD1 as a possible D gene (5 bases). From germline, CDR1 is LNHNV and CDR2 YYDKDF (reference sequence). The germline V and J ends were trimmed by 8 bases and 6 bases, with 15 bases remaining between them. The CDR3 is made up of 13 amino acids. The full variable domain, its missing parts supplied by reference TRBV15 and TRBJ2-3, is DAMVIQNPRYQVTQFGKPVTLSCSQTLNHNVMYWYQQKSSQAPKLLFHYYDKDFNNEADTPDNFQSRRPNTSFCFLDIRSPGLGDTAMYLCATRVQGLDTQYFGPGTRLTVL.

This sequence joins TRBV11-2 and TRBJ2-7; D gene uncertain. CDR1 and CDR2 from the germline V gene are SGHAT and FQNNGV. The V gene lost 6 bases and the J gene lost 2 bases, with 8 bases spanning the gap. This CDR3 region has 12 residues. CDR3 in amino acids: CASRRATYEQYF. CDR3 sequence (DNA): TGTGCCAGCAGACGGGCCACCTACGAGCAGTACTTC.

This clone was observed once. This chain uses TRBV28 with TRBJ2-4; a weak D match, TRBD2 (6 bases). The CDR3 length is 15 residues. The V end was cut by 5 bases, the J end by 0 bases, with 11 bases between. Looked up from germline, CDR1 is MDHEN and CDR2 is SYDVKM. In DNA, the CDR3 is TGTGCCAGCAGTCCAGGGAGGCTAGCCAAAAACATTCAGTACTTC. Translation gives CASSPGRLAKNIQYF.

The J gene is TRBJ2-1, the V gene TRBV3-1 (or the pseudogene TRBV3-2), with TRBD2 matching 9 bases. The CDR3 extends over 16 amino acids. The V segment lost 3 bases and the J segment 9 bases; nucleotides outside the gene matches: 12. Germline CDR1 and CDR2: LGHDT and YNNKEL (reference sequence). For the CDR3, the DNA is TGTGCCAGCAGCCAGGACCATGGCGGGAGGGCAGTTGAGCAGTTCTTC. Its translation: CASSQDHGGRAVEQFF.

The chain combines TRBV18 with TRBJ2-3; D is undetermined. The V gene's germline CDR1 is KGHSH and CDR2 LQKENI. The CDR3 loop spans 12 amino acids. The V end lost 3 bases, the J end lost 2 bases, and 3 bases lay between the germline ends. Here the CDR3 reads CASSPHTDTQYF. DNA for the CDR3: TGTGCCAGCTCACCCCACACAGATACGCAGTATTTT. The complete variable domain, with remaining parts taken from reference TRBV18 and TRBJ2-3, reads NAGVMQNPRHLVRRRGQEARLRCSPMKGHSHVYWYRQLPEEGLKFMVYLQKENIIDESGMPKERFSAEFPKEGPSILRIQQVVRGDSAAYFCASSPHTDTQYFGPGTRLTVL.

This chain uses TRBV28 with TRBJ2-5; 7 bases line up with TRBD1. The germline V gene encodes CDR1 MDHEN and CDR2 SYDVKM. V lost 7 bases and J lost 7; bases outside the gene matches: 9. This CDR3 comprises 13 residues. In DNA, the CDR3 is TGTGCCAGCAAGGGGGCTGCTATAGGGACCCAGTACTTC. Translating it yields CASKGAAIGTQYF.

This clone was counted once. The chain joins TRBV7-6 to TRBJ2-5, with TRBD2 identical over 8 bases. The trim removed 5 bases at V and 4 bases at J, leaving 12 bases unmatched. CDR3 length equals 16 residues. In germline, CDR1 is SGHVS, CDR2 FNYEAQ. CDR3 amino acids: CASSVDFSGSGETQYF. The DNA for the CDR3 is TGTGCCAGCAGCGTAGACTTCAGCGGGAGTGGAGAGACCCAGTACTTC.

V and J are TRBV5-1 and TRBJ2-2; D gene ambiguous. The CDR3 runs 13 residues. Trimming left V 0 bases short and J 4 bases short, with 4 bases between. Looked up from germline, CDR1 is SGHRS and CDR2 is YFSETQ. The CDR3 loop is CASSLDVTGELFF. DNA of the CDR3: TGCGCCAGCAGCTTGGACGTCACCGGGGAGCTGTTTTTT.